One and the same sample provided the 27 T cell receptor beta chains below, sequenced in a study of T cells in Graves' hyperthyroidism and ophthalmopathy. TCR beta CDR3 region amplification was performed from RNA transcripts. The HTBI set primed first-round TCR CDR3 RT-PCR. One entry per CDR3 protein, called by TCRdb with MiXCR from the multiplex PCR reads. The sample shows hundreds of thousands of distinct CDR3 sequences, about 18% of them seen only once. The sample taken for sequencing was blood. The source is a woman aged 18-29 years with Graves' hyperthyroidism.

The V gene is TRBV7-6, the J gene TRBJ1-2; the match to TRBD1 covers 9 bases. Germline trimming cut 6 bases from V and 4 bases from J; bases unmatched to any gene: 6. The CDR3 extends over 14 amino acids. Germline CDR1 SGHVS, CDR2 FNYEAQ. CDR3 protein: CASRPGQGFYGYTF. DNA for the CDR3: TGTGCCAGCAGGCCGGGACAGGGCTTCTATGGCTACACCTTC. Complete variable domain (other parts from reference TRBV7-6 and TRBJ1-2): GAGVSQSPRYKVTKRGQDVALRCDPISGHVSLYWYRQALGQGPEFLTYFNYEAQQDKSGLPNDRFSAERPEGSISTLTIQRTEQRDSAMYRCASRPGQGFYGYTFGSGTRLTVV.

The chain joins TRBV20-1 to TRBJ2-7; TRBD1 matches 9 bases. CDR1 is DFQATT and CDR2 is SNEGSKA in the germline V gene (reference sequence). Unmatched junction bases numbered 9, after V lost 6 bases and J lost 3 bases. The CDR3 runs to 14 residues. CDR3 loop: CSARVRGQGYEQYF. The CDR3 DNA reads TGCAGTGCCCGAGTAAGGGGACAGGGCTACGAGCAGTACTTC.

In this sample, this clonotype turned up many times. The chain is built from TRBV6-5 and TRBJ1-5; tentatively, D is TRBD1 (5 bases). The V and J ends lost 0 bases and 0 bases respectively, with 9 bases between them. The CDR3 runs to 16 residues. Germline-derived CDR1 and CDR2 are MNHEY and SVGAGI. CDR3 DNA: TGTGCCAGCAGTTACTCCAGGGCTTATAGCAATCAGCCCCAGCATTTT. This codes for CASSYSRAYSNQPQHF.

The chain carries TRBV10-2 and TRBJ2-2; 10 bases line up with TRBD2. There are 14 residues in the CDR3. Germline CDR1 WSHSY, CDR2 SAAADI. The trim removed 11 bases at V and 5 bases at J, leaving 8 bases unmatched. The CDR3 region is CASRAGGPTGELFF. DNA for the CDR3: TGCGCCTCTCGAGCGGGGGGGCCGACCGGGGAGCTGTTTTTT.

This chain joins TRBV18 and TRBJ1-1; D is uncertain. CDR3 length: 15 amino acids. V gave up 2 bases and J gave up 0 bases, with 10 bases separating them. The germline V gene encodes CDR1 KGHSH and CDR2 LQKENI. CDR3 amino acids: CASSPTVGLNTEAFF. In DNA, the CDR3 is TGTGCCAGCTCACCAACCGTAGGACTGAACACTGAAGCTTTCTTT.

This clonotype was counted many times. The rearrangement joins TRBV7-2 to TRBJ2-7; 7 bases are a match to TRBD2. The CDR3 contains 15 residues. Germline values: CDR1 SGHTA, CDR2 FQGNSA. Germline trimming cut 1 base from V and 2 bases from J; bases unmatched to any gene: 5. CDR3 bases: TGTGCCAGCAGCTTAGGTAGCGGGCCCGCCTACGAGCAGTACTTC. This translates into CASSLGSGPAYEQYF.

The table lists this clonotype with many counts. The J gene is TRBJ1-5, the V gene TRBV11-1, with a possible D match to TRBD1 (5 bases). Germline lookup yields CDR1 SGHAT and CDR2 FQDESV (reference sequence). This CDR3 has 18 amino acids. Between the trimmed V and J ends, which lost 2 bases and 3 bases, there was a span of 20 bases. The DNA of the CDR3 is TGTGCCAGCAGCTTAACGGACACCCGGGTAGAGGACAATCAGCCCCAGCATTTT. Translated, it gives CASSLTDTRVEDNQPQHF. The entire variable domain, with the rest obtained from reference TRBV11-1 and TRBJ1-5, is as follows: EAEVAQSPRYKITEKSQAVAFWCDPISGHATLYWYRQILGQGPELLVQFQDESVVDDSQLPKDRFSAERLKGVDSTLKIQPAELGDSAMYLCASSLTDTRVEDNQPQHFGDGTRLSIL.

This clonotype was counted ten times or more. Mismatch with germline at one junction end may stem from a read error. This chain connects TRBV6-1 to TRBJ1-2; TRBD1 matches 10 bases. Germline V gives CDR1 MNHNS, CDR2 SASEGT. This CDR3 has 13 amino acids. The CDR3 DNA follows: TGTGCCAGCATGGGGACAGGGGACTATGGCCACACCTTC. Protein product: CASMGTGDYGHTF.

This clonotype appeared many times. The chain carries TRBV4-1 and TRBJ1-1, with 7 positions matching TRBD1. The CDR3 covers 15 residues. The junction had 4 bases not matched to a gene; V was cut back by 0 bases and J by 3 bases. Germline CDR1 is MGHRA and CDR2 is YSYEKL. This CDR3 is CASSQETGRYTEAFF. The CDR3 DNA is TGCGCCAGCAGCCAAGAGACAGGGCGATACACTGAAGCTTTCTTT.

The chain couples TRBV6-2 or TRBV6-3 to TRBJ1-5; D not resolved. The V end lost 2 bases, the J end lost 5 bases, and 13 bases lay between the germline ends. Looked up from germline, CDR1 is MNHEY and CDR2 is SVGEGT. The CDR3 contains 15 residues. The CDR3 spells CASSYRAVGDQPQHF. CDR3 DNA sequence: TGTGCCAGCAGTTACAGGGCGGTCGGCGATCAGCCCCAGCATTTT.

This clonotype was picked up many times. V is TRBV10-3 and J is TRBJ1-3, with 7 bases matching TRBD1. This CDR3 contains 14 residues. Germline CDR1 and CDR2: ENHRY and SYGVKD. Unmatched junction bases numbered 6, after V lost 7 bases and J lost 3 bases. CDR3 nucleotides: TGTGCCATCACCGACCGGGACAGTGGAAACACCATATATTTT. Translation gives CAITDRDSGNTIYF.

The CDR3 bases are TGTGCCACCCTCCCTTCGTTAAGGGGGGTGAGTGAAAAACTGTTTTTT. This sequence encodes CATLPSLRGVSEKLFF. This chain uses TRBV24-1 with TRBJ1-4; a weak D match, TRBD1 (6 bases). V gave up 9 bases and J gave up 7 bases, with 23 bases separating them. The CDR3 is 16 amino acids. CDR1 is KGHDR, CDR2 SFDVKD, per germline.

This clonotype was observed at least ten times. The chain carries TRBV6-1 and TRBJ2-7, with D hard to call. This CDR3 spans 13 amino acids. Germline-derived CDR1 and CDR2 are MNHNS and SASEGT. Trimming removed 7 bases at V and 3 bases at J, with 13 bases between. The CDR3 is CASNLDIIYEQYF. The CDR3 nucleotides are TGTGCCAGCAATCTGGATATCATCTACGAGCAGTACTTC.

This clonotype was seen many times. V usage is TRBV28 and J usage is TRBJ1-2, with D perhaps TRBD1 (5 bases). The CDR3 spans 14 residues. Per the germline V gene, CDR1 is MDHEN and CDR2 is SYDVKM. V shed 4 bases and J shed 0 bases, with 9 bases lying between them. The CDR3 DNA reads TGTGCCAGCAGTTCGGGGCAATCTAACTATGGCTACACCTTC. Residues: CASSSGQSNYGYTF.

The gene calls are TRBV18 and TRBJ2-7, with 10 bases aligning to TRBD1. Germline values: CDR1 KGHSH, CDR2 LQKENI. With V trimmed by 5 bases and J by 2 bases, 3 bases remained unmatched. This CDR3 region has 14 residues. CDR3 in amino acids: CASSAGTGAYEQYF. The CDR3 DNA sequence: TGTGCCAGCTCAGCAGGGACAGGGGCCTACGAGCAGTACTTC.

This chain links TRBV20-1 with TRBJ2-2; the match to TRBD2 covers 15 bases. After removal of 1 base from V and 3 bases from J, the junction contained 3 bases not matched to a gene. This CDR3 has 17 residues. The germline gives CDR1 DFQATT, CDR2 SNEGSKA (reference sequence). Here the CDR3 reads CSARGTSGGAHTGELFF. The DNA for the CDR3 is TGCAGTGCTAGAGGGACTAGCGGGGGGGCTCACACCGGGGAGCTGTTTTTT.

This clonotype was counted ten times or more. The gene calls are TRBV12-3 or TRBV12-4 and TRBJ2-5; D possibly corresponds to TRBD1 (5 bases). The CDR3 totals 14 residues. V was pared by 0 bases and J by 2 bases, with 7 bases between. CDR3 nucleotides: TGTGCCAGCAGTTTAGCGCGACAGCAAGAGACCCAGTACTTC. Its translation is CASSLARQQETQYF.

This clonotype was recorded at least ten times. J is TRBJ1-6 and V is TRBV11-2; tentatively, D is TRBD1 (6 bases). The CDR3 is made up of 13 amino acids. Germline V gene lookup returns CDR1 SGHAT and CDR2 FQNNGV. Trimming left V 7 bases short and J 8 bases short, with 12 bases between. The CDR3 coding sequence is TGTGCCAGCACATGGGGGGGCGATTCACCCCTCCACTTT. This encodes CASTWGGDSPLHF.

This clonotype appeared a few times. This chain joins TRBV30 and TRBJ1-6; tentatively, D is TRBD1 (5 bases). Trimming left V 2 bases short and J 9 bases short, with 11 bases between. Germline-derived CDR1 and CDR2 are GTSNPN and SVGIG (reference sequence). This CDR3 is 13 amino acids long. The CDR3 loop reads CAWSLGDISPLHF. The CDR3 DNA follows: TGTGCCTGGAGTCTAGGGGATATTTCACCCCTCCACTTT.

This clonotype was seen at least ten times. This chain connects TRBV5-1 to TRBJ2-5, with a tentative D call TRBD1 (6 bases). The length of the CDR3 is 14 residues. Germline CDR1 and CDR2: SGHRS and YFSETQ. V was clipped by 1 base and J by 4 bases, with 11 bases between them. The DNA of the CDR3 is TGCGCCAGCAGCTTGTACGCAGGGGCAGAGACCCAGTACTTC. Residues: CASSLYAGAETQYF.

This clonotype was observed a few times. The chain employs TRBV12-3 or TRBV12-4 and TRBJ2-5; 7 bases are shared with TRBD2. The V gene end was trimmed by 0 bases and the J gene end by 5 bases; junction bases not matched to a gene: 6. The CDR3 is 15 residues long. CDR3 sequence (DNA): TGTGCCAGCAGTTTAGCGGGGGGGAGTGCCGAGACCCAGTACTTC. Its translation is CASSLAGGSAETQYF.

This clonotype was counted between two and nine times. The chain has TRBV11-1 and TRBJ2-5; 13 positions agree with TRBD2. J gave up 3 bases and V 6 bases, and 10 bases lay outside the gene matches. CDR3 length: 17 amino acids. Per the germline V gene, CDR1 is SGHAT and CDR2 is FQDESV (reference sequence). This chain's CDR3 is CASRSGAGLAGEETQYF. The CDR3 DNA sequence: TGTGCCAGCAGGTCAGGCGCAGGACTAGCGGGAGAAGAGACCCAGTACTTC.

The J gene is TRBJ2-7, the V gene TRBV12-3 or TRBV12-4; 9 bases are a match to TRBD1. The ends lost 6 bases at V and 3 bases at J; junction bases unmatched: 6. CDR3 size: 14 residues. In DNA form, the CDR3 reads TGTGCCAGCAGCCGGGACAGGGCGAGCTACGAGCAGTACTTC. It codes for CASSRDRASYEQYF.

As concerns this clonotype: A junction end diverges from the germline sequence, so it may reflect a read error. The rearrangement uses TRBV5-1 and TRBJ2-5; possible D gene TRBD2, 6 bases. Per germline, CDR1 SGHRS and CDR2 YFSETQ. The CDR3 loop spans 14 amino acids. CDR3 loop: CASKYERAGEAQYF. CDR3 in DNA: TGCGCCAGCAAGTACGAGCGGGCCGGAGAGGCCCAGTACTTC.

This clonotype showed up many times. The CDR3 reads CASSPRPEAQYF. The CDR3 region has the DNA TGTGCCAGCAGTCCGAGGCCCGAGGCCCAGTACTTC. The V call is TRBV28, the J call TRBJ2-5; the D is unclear. The CDR3 has 12 residues. The germline CDR1 and CDR2 sequences are MDHEN and SYDVKM. The V end lost 5 bases, the J end lost 9 bases, and 13 bases lay between the germline ends. Full variable domain (outside the CDR3, taken from reference TRBV28 and TRBJ2-5): DVKVTQSSRYLVKRTGEKVFLECVQDMDHENMFWYRQDPGLGLRLIYFSYDVKMKEKGDIPEGYSVSREKKERFSLILESASTNQTSMYLCASSPRPEAQYFGPGTRLLVL.

V and J are TRBV2 and TRBJ2-7, with TRBD1 matching over 9 bases. The V gene's germline CDR1 is SNHLY and CDR2 FYNNEI. With V trimmed by 0 bases and J by 8 bases, 8 bases remained unmatched. The CDR3 loop spans 15 amino acids. This chain's CDR3 is CASSEALMGQGKQYF. The DNA for the CDR3 is TGTGCCAGCAGTGAAGCGCTTATGGGACAGGGCAAGCAGTACTTC.

This clonotype was seen many times. The chain uses TRBV7-2 and TRBJ2-7; no clear D. This CDR3 is 13 amino acids long. The V gene lost 5 bases and the J gene lost 2 bases, with 10 bases spanning the gap. In germline, CDR1 is SGHTA, CDR2 FQGNSA. In DNA form, the CDR3 reads TGTGCCAGCAGCAAAGACTCGACCTACGAGCAGTACTTC. It translates to CASSKDSTYEQYF.